The sequence of this T cell receptor beta chain was determined in a study of T cells in Graves' hyperthyroidism and ophthalmopathy. Points on this clonotype: Its cognate antigen is unknown.

RNA transcripts served as the template for amplifying TCR beta CDR3 regions. The TCR CDR3 first-round RT-PCR relied on the HTBI primer set. From the multiplex PCR reads, TCRdb called clonotypes with MiXCR, one entry per CDR3 protein. This table has 610,000 or so distinct CDR3 sequences, 46% appearing once. General study findings and limits: Also found in blood were most expanded thyroid clonotypes above 0.001.

The CDR3 sequence is 16 residues long. Trimming at V came to 6 bases and at J to 1 base, leaving 9 bases not matched to a gene. Germline V gene data show CDR1 as SNHLY and CDR2 as FYNNEI. Stable hyperthyroidism: no ophthalmopathy progression over 18 months of follow-up. Subjects aged 18 to 65 presented with newly diagnosed hyperthyroidism of less than 2 months' duration. The J gene is TRBJ2-7, the V gene TRBV2, with 10 bases lining up with TRBD2. This sequence was found in a woman aged 18-29 years with Graves' hyperthyroidism. What was sequenced was peripheral blood or thyroid tissue (not recorded which). In DNA, the CDR3 is TGTGCCAGCAGAAAGGGTCTAGCGGGAGAATCCTACGAGCAGTACTTC. It codes for CASRKGLAGESYEQYF.